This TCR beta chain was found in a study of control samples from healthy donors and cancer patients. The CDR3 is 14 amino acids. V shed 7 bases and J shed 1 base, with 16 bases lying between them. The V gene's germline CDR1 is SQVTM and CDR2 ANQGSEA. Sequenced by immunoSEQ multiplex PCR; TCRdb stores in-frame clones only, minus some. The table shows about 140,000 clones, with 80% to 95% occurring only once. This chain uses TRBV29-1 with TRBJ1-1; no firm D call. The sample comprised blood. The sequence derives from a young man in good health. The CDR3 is CSASLPGRNTEAFF. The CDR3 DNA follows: TGCAGCGCCAGCCTTCCAGGCCGGAACACTGAAGCTTTCTTT.